The T cell receptor beta chain under discussion was sequenced for a study of shared clonotypes between healthy human individuals. General study points: Clonotypes which were not shared had lower generation probabilities than clonotypes that all four donors shared.

Profiled with immunoSEQ multiplex PCR; TCRdb holds only in-frame clones, not every one. The sample records approximately 1.5 million clones, 98% being singletons. Turning to this clone: The antigen is undetermined.

V was shortened by 4 bases and J by 1 base, with 13 bases between the two germline ends. The CDR3 extends over 15 amino acids. The germline V gene encodes CDR1 KGHSH and CDR2 LQKENI. Sequenced: naive CD4+ T cells sorted from blood. Specified subset: CD45RA+ positively selected. The sequence was collected from a man aged 30 to 39 in good health. This chain uses TRBV18 with TRBJ1-1, with D possibly being TRBD1 (5 bases). CDR3 in DNA: TGTGCCAGCTCACGGCAGGGCGTTGAGAACACTGAAGCTTTCTTT. Residues: CASSRQGVENTEAFF.